These 24 T cell receptor beta chains share one sample of origin, sequenced in a study of Ad26.COV2.S vaccination and SARS-CoV-2 variants. Regarding treatment: 19 received Ad26.COV2.S at low or high dose, single or two shots; 5 received placebo; per-sample allocation not given. Sampling was performed 63 days after the first vaccine or placebo injection. Sequencing used immunoSEQ multiplex PCR; TCRdb keeps in-frame clones, though not all of them. The sample yields 350,000 to 450,000 clones, around 91% seen once. This specimen consisted of peripheral blood, obtained in a trial of Ad26.COV2.S vaccine versus placebo. These TCRs come from a person between 18 and 65 years old who received the Ad26.COV2.S COVID-19 vaccine or a placebo.

The rearrangement uses TRBV6-1 and TRBJ1-1; TRBD1 might be the D (5 bases). V was clipped by 1 base and J by 3 bases, with 6 bases between them. The CDR3 is 13 amino acids. Germline CDR1 reads MNHNS; CDR2 reads SASEGT. The CDR3: CASSEGGDTEAFF. DNA for the CDR3: TGTGCCAGCAGTGAAGGGGGGGACACTGAAGCTTTCTTT.

The chain is built from TRBV28 and TRBJ1-5, with unresolved D. The germline CDR1 and CDR2 sequences are MDHEN and SYDVKM. The CDR3 contains 13 residues. V lost 10 bases and J lost 7, with 17 bases in between. The DNA for the CDR3 is TGTGCCACCTCGTTTCTAGAGGGCCAGCCCCAGCATTTT. This sequence encodes CATSFLEGQPQHF. The full variable domain, rest sourced from reference TRBV28 and TRBJ1-5, is DVKVTQSSRYLVKRTGEKVFLECVQDMDHENMFWYRQDPGLGLRLIYFSYDVKMKEKGDIPEGYSVSREKKERFSLILESASTNQTSMYLCATSFLEGQPQHFGDGTRLSIL.

The chain recombines TRBV29-1 with TRBJ2-7; 9 bases align to TRBD1. Germline V CDR1 and CDR2: SQVTM, ANQGSEA. The CDR3 covers 13 residues. V lost 4 bases, J lost 2 bases, and 3 bases stayed unmatched. CDR3 in amino acids: CSVGQGGPYEQYF. DNA of the CDR3: TGCAGCGTTGGACAGGGGGGCCCCTACGAGCAGTACTTC.

The chain is built from TRBV11-2 and TRBJ2-3; no reliable D call. V was clipped by 0 bases and J by 2 bases, with 6 bases between them. Germline-derived CDR1 and CDR2 are SGHAT and FQNNGV. The CDR3 has 14 residues. The CDR3 nucleotides are TGTGCCAGCAGCTTAGAGCGGACCACAGATACGCAGTATTTT. Protein product: CASSLERTTDTQYF.

The chain combines TRBV28 with TRBJ2-7; 8 bases are a match to TRBD2. The CDR3 contains 18 residues. V lost 0 bases, J lost 3 bases, and 13 bases stayed unmatched. Germline CDR1 is MDHEN and CDR2 is SYDVKM. The CDR3 sequence: CASSLWGSGKREHYEQYF. CDR3 nucleotide sequence: TGTGCCAGCAGTTTATGGGGGAGTGGAAAGCGGGAGCACTACGAGCAGTACTTC. The whole variable domain, filled in from reference TRBV28 and TRBJ2-7, reads DVKVTQSSRYLVKRTGEKVFLECVQDMDHENMFWYRQDPGLGLRLIYFSYDVKMKEKGDIPEGYSVSREKKERFSLILESASTNQTSMYLCASSLWGSGKREHYEQYFGPGTRLTVT.

This sequence joins TRBV7-2 and TRBJ1-1; 8 nucleotides line up with TRBD1. The V gene end was trimmed by 5 bases and the J gene end by 5 bases; junction bases not matched to a gene: 10. The germline V gene has CDR1 SGHTA and CDR2 FQGNSA. The CDR3 extends over 15 amino acids. DNA of the CDR3: TGTGCCAGCAGCCTCACCAGGGGGCGCGGAACTGAAGCTTTCTTT. It specifies CASSLTRGRGTEAFF.

The gene calls are TRBV27 and TRBJ2-3; D is uncertain. The CDR3 runs to 14 residues. V lost 4 bases to trimming and J lost 0 bases, with 8 bases between them. Germline lookup yields CDR1 MNHEY and CDR2 SMNVEV (reference sequence). The CDR3 nucleotides are TGTGCCAGCAGTTCCTACGGTAGCACAGATACGCAGTATTTT. It is translated as CASSSYGSTDTQYF.

The chain combines TRBV29-1 with TRBJ2-3; no definite D call. Germline CDR1 is SQVTM and CDR2 is ANQGSEA. The CDR3 sequence is 11 residues long. V was shortened by 1 base and J by 6 bases, with 5 bases between the two germline ends. The CDR3 loop reads CSVEVMDTQYF. DNA of the CDR3: TGCAGCGTTGAAGTGATGGATACGCAGTATTTT.

In DNA, the CDR3 is TGCAGCGTTGAAGGCGGGGGGCTAAAGCGGGAGGGTGGAGAGCAGTACTTC. This translates into CSVEGGGLKREGGEQYF. The J gene is TRBJ2-7, the V gene TRBV29-1, with TRBD2 identical over 10 bases. This CDR3 is 17 amino acids long. Germline-derived CDR1 and CDR2 are SQVTM and ANQGSEA. The J segment lost 7 bases and the V segment lost 1 base, leaving 16 bases of the junction unmatched.

The CDR3 DNA follows: TGTGCCATCAGTGAGTCGGAGGTAGGGGCGGCAACCGGGGAGCTGTTTTTT. Translating it yields CAISESEVGAATGELFF. The chain couples TRBV10-3 to TRBJ2-2; the D gene could be TRBD1 or TRBD2 (5 bases each). The CDR3 covers 17 residues. Germline lookup yields CDR1 ENHRY and CDR2 SYGVKD. Between the trimmed V and J ends, which lost 0 bases and 5 bases, there was a span of 16 bases.

The V gene is TRBV27, the J gene TRBJ1-6; 7 nucleotides line up with TRBD1. The ends lost 6 bases at V and 0 bases at J; junction bases unmatched: 8. CDR1 and CDR2 from the germline V gene are MNHEY and SMNVEV (reference sequence). This CDR3 has 17 residues. The CDR3 region has the DNA TGTGCCAGCAGCCCCCGACAGGGAGCCTCCTATAATTCACCCCTCCACTTT. This sequence encodes CASSPRQGASYNSPLHF.

This chain links TRBV6-6 with TRBJ2-7, with TRBD1 matching 9 bases. The CDR3 has 14 residues. Germline assignment: CDR1 MNHNY and CDR2 SVGAGI (reference sequence). V was pared by 6 bases and J by 2 bases, with 5 bases of the junction left unmatched. CDR3 nucleotides: TGTGCCAGCAGGTACCGGGACAGGGCCTACGAGCAGTACTTC. Translation: CASRYRDRAYEQYF.

Written as DNA, the CDR3 is TGTGCCAGTAGTATAGAAGGCAATCAGCCCCAGCATTTT. Encoded protein: CASSIEGNQPQHF. The J gene is TRBJ1-5, the V gene TRBV19; the D is unclear. Germline assignment: CDR1 LNHDA and CDR2 SQIVND (reference sequence). V was cut by 0 bases and J by 2 bases, with 2 bases left in between. CDR3 length: 13 amino acids. The variable domain in full, completed from reference TRBV19 and TRBJ1-5, reads DGGITQSPKYLFRKEGQNVTLSCEQNLNHDAMYWYRQDPGQGLRLIYYSQIVNDFQKGDIAEGYSVSREKKESFPLTVTSAQKNPTAFYLCASSIEGNQPQHFGDGTRLSIL.

The chain couples TRBV10-2 to TRBJ2-7; maybe TRBD2 (6 bases). CDR1 is WSHSY and CDR2 is SAAADI in the germline V gene. V was cut by 10 bases and J by 7 bases, with 17 bases left in between. The CDR3 sequence is 12 residues long. Here the CDR3 DNA reads TGCGCCAAATGGGAGGCCGCGGGGGAGCAGTACTTC. It translates to CAKWEAAGEQYF.

The chain combines TRBV12-3 or TRBV12-4 with TRBJ1-1; TRBD1 might be the D (5 bases). V was pared by 3 bases and J by 11 bases, with 10 bases between. The CDR3 covers 11 residues. CDR3 residues: CASSFGGPAFF. DNA for the CDR3: TGTGCCAGCAGTTTTGGGGGACCGGCTTTCTTT.

The count of this clone is one. The gene calls are TRBV7-8 and TRBJ1-1; a weak D match, TRBD1 (5 bases). Germline V lookup: CDR1 SGHVS, CDR2 FQNEAQ. The V and J ends lost 1 base and 4 bases respectively, with 10 bases between them. This CDR3 region has 14 residues. CDR3 sequence (DNA): TGTGCCAGCAGCTTAGTCGGGGGTAGCACTGAAGCTTTCTTT. The encoded protein is CASSLVGGSTEAFF.

The gene calls are TRBV3-1 (or the pseudogene TRBV3-2) and TRBJ2-1, with TRBD2 identical over 14 bases. The CDR3 spans 14 residues. Germline V lookup: CDR1 LGHDT, CDR2 YNNKEL (reference sequence). Trimming at V came to 4 bases and at J to 10 bases, leaving 3 bases not matched to a gene. The CDR3 spells CASSRRTSGGEQFF. The CDR3 DNA reads as TGTGCCAGCAGCCGCAGGACTAGCGGGGGGGAGCAGTTCTTC.

This clone was observed a single time. The chain combines TRBV5-1 with TRBJ1-1; D may be TRBD1 (6 bases). Germline CDR1 is SGHRS and CDR2 is YFSETQ. This CDR3 has 15 amino acids. Between the trimmed V and J ends, which lost 4 bases and 5 bases, there was a span of 18 bases. The chain's CDR3 is CASSTVGGAGTEAFF. In DNA form, the CDR3 reads TGCGCCAGCAGCACCGTCGGGGGCGCGGGGACTGAAGCTTTCTTT. Variable domain in full (rest from reference TRBV5-1 and TRBJ1-1): KAGVTQTPRYLIKTRGQQVTLSCSPISGHRSVSWYQQTPGQGLQFLFEYFSETQRNKGNFPGRFSGRQFSNSRSEMNVSTLELGDSALYLCASSTVGGAGTEAFFGQGTRLTVV.

This clone turned up a few times. The J gene is TRBJ2-7, the V gene TRBV18, with D maybe TRBD1 (6 bases). The CDR3 runs to 14 residues. V was shortened by 2 bases and J by 6 bases, with 14 bases between the two germline ends. Germline CDR1 and CDR2: KGHSH and LQKENI. CDR3 in amino acids: CASSPTGYSLEQYF. The CDR3 DNA sequence: TGTGCCAGCTCACCAACAGGGTATTCTCTCGAGCAGTACTTC.

This chain joins TRBV2 and TRBJ2-3; D perhaps matches TRBD1 (5 bases). CDR1 is SNHLY and CDR2 is FYNNEI in the germline V gene. V lost 3 bases and J 5 bases, leaving 18 bases between the germline ends. The CDR3 runs to 16 residues. The CDR3 loop reads CASSDTTGILGDTQYF. The DNA for the CDR3 is TGTGCCAGCAGTGATACTACAGGAATATTGGGAGATACGCAGTATTTT.

This sequence joins TRBV10-2 and TRBJ2-1; 7 positions match TRBD1. V was pared by 1 base and J by 6 bases, with 3 bases of the junction left unmatched. The CDR3 spans 14 residues. Germline V gives CDR1 WSHSY, CDR2 SAAADI. The CDR3 sequence: CASSELAGGNEQFF. The CDR3 DNA sequence: TGCGCCAGCAGTGAGTTGGCAGGGGGCAATGAGCAGTTCTTC.

Here the CDR3 DNA reads TGTGCCAGCAGCCTGGACTTAATTCGGGATACGCAGTATTTT. Residues: CASSLDLIRDTQYF. This chain joins TRBV7-9 and TRBJ2-3, with D possibly matching TRBD2 (5 bases). V lost 5 bases and J lost 6, with 15 bases in between. CDR3 length equals 14 residues. Germline CDR1 reads SEHNR; CDR2 reads FQNEAQ (reference sequence).

The chain joins TRBV25-1 to TRBJ2-5, with 7 bases lining up with TRBD2. CDR3 length: 17 residues. Germline-derived CDR1 and CDR2 are MGHDK and SYGVNS. The ends lost 2 bases at V and 1 base at J; junction bases unmatched: 10. The CDR3: CASSEPGPAGLQETQYF. The CDR3 DNA follows: TGTGCCAGCAGTGAACCCGGACCAGCGGGGCTCCAAGAGACCCAGTACTTC.

This CDR3 reads CASSQDRGGTPYEQYF. CDR3 nucleotides: TGCGCCAGCAGCCAAGATCGAGGGGGGACACCGTACGAGCAGTACTTC. The chain carries TRBV4-1 and TRBJ2-7; D possibly matches TRBD1 or TRBD2 (6 bases each). Germline CDR1 MGHRA, CDR2 YSYEKL. Deletions cut 0 bases from V and 4 bases from J, with 16 bases between. The CDR3 has 16 amino acids.